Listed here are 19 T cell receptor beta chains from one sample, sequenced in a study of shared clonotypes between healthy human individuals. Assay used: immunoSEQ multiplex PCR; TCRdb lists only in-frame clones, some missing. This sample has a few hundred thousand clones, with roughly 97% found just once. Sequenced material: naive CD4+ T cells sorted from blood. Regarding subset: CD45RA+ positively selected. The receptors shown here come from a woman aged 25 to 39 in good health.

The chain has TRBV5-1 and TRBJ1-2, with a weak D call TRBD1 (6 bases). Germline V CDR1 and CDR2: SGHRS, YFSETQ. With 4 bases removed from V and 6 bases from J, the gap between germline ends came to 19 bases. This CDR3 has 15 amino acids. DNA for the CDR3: TGCGCCAGCAGCCAGGTTGGGGGCAGTGAGAATGGCTACACCTTC. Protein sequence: CASSQVGGSENGYTF.

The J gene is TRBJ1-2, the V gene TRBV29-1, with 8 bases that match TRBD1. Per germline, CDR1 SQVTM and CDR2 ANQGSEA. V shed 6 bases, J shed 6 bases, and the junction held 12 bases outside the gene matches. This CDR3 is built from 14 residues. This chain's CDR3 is CSVGSGQGIDGYTF. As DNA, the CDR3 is TGCAGCGTGGGAAGCGGACAGGGAATCGATGGCTACACCTTC.

The CDR3 sequence is CASSPPGLAGADTQYF. CDR3 nucleotide sequence: TGTGCCAGCAGCCCTCCGGGACTAGCGGGAGCAGATACGCAGTATTTT. The chain combines TRBV25-1 with TRBJ2-3; 14 positions match TRBD2. The CDR3 loop spans 16 amino acids. Germline values: CDR1 MGHDK, CDR2 SYGVNS. With V trimmed by 6 bases and J by 4 bases, 6 bases remained unmatched.

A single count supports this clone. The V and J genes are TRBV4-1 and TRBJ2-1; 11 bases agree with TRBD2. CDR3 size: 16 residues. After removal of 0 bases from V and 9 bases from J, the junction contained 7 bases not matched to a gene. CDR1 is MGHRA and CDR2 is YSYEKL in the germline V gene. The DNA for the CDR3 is TGCGCCAGCAGCCAAGAAATAGCGGGAGGGCCGAGTGAGCAGTTCTTC. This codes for CASSQEIAGGPSEQFF.

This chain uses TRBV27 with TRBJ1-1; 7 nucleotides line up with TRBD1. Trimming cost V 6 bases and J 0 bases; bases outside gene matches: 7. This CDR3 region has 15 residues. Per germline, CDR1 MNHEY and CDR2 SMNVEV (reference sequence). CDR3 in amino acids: CASRGQGGLNTEAFF. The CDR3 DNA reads TGTGCCAGCAGGGGGCAGGGGGGGTTGAACACTGAAGCTTTCTTT.

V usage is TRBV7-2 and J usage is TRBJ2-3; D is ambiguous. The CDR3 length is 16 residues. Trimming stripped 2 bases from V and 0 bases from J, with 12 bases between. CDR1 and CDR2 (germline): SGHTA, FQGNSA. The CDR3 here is CASSLLRATSTDTQYF. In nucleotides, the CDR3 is TGTGCCAGCAGCTTATTACGGGCTACTAGCACAGATACGCAGTATTTT.

The CDR3 protein is CASSRPLQSGMAETQYF. The CDR3 bases are TGTGCCAGCAGCAGACCACTTCAGAGCGGAATGGCAGAGACCCAGTACTTC. The chain links TRBV7-9 to TRBJ2-5; possible D gene TRBD2, 5 bases. V shed 5 bases and J shed 4 bases, with 23 bases lying between them. Germline V CDR1 and CDR2: SEHNR, FQNEAQ (reference sequence). The CDR3 is made up of 17 amino acids.

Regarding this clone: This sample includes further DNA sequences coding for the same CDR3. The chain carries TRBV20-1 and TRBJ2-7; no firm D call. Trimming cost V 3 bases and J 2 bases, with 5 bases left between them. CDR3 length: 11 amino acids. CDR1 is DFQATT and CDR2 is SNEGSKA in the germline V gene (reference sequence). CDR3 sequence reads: CSARTAYEQYF. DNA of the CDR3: TGCAGTGCTAGGACGGCCTACGAGCAGTACTTC.

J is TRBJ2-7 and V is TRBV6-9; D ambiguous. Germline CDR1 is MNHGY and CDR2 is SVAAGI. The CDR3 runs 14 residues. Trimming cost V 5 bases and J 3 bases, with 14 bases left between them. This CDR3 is CASSRSGSGYEQYF. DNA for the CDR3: TGTGCCAGCAGTAGATCGGGTTCGGGCTACGAGCAGTACTTC.

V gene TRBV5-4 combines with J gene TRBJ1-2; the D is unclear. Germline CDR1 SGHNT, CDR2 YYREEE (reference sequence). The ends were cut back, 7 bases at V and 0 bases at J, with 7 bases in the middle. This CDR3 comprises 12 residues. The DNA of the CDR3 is TGTGCCAGCCGAGCAGCTAACTATGGCTACACCTTC. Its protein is CASRAANYGYTF.

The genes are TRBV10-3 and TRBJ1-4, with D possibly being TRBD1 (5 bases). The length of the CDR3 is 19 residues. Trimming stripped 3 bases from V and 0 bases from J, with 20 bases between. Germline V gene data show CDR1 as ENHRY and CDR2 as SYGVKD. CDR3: CAISDGRGALSATNEKLFF. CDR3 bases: TGTGCCATCAGTGACGGGCGAGGGGCGCTCTCTGCAACTAATGAAAAACTGTTTTTT.

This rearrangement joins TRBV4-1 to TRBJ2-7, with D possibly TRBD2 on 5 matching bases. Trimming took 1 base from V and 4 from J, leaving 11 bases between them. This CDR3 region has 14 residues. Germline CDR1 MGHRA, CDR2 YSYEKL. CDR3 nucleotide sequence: TGCGCCAGCAGCCAAGGGGAGAGCGGTTACGAGCAGTACTTC. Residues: CASSQGESGYEQYF.

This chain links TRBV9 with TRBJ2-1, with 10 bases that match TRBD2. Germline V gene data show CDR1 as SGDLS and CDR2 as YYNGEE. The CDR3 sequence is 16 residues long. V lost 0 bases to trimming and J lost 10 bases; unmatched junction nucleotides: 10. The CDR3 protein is CASSVVSSGSFREQFF. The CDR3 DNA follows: TGTGCCAGCAGCGTAGTATCTAGCGGGAGTTTTAGGGAGCAGTTCTTC.

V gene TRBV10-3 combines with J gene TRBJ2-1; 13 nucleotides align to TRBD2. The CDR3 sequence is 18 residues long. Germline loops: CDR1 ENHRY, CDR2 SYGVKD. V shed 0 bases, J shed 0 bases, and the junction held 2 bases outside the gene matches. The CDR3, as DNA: TGTGCCATCAGTGAGTCGAGGACTAGCGGGAGCTCCTACAATGAGCAGTTCTTC. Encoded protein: CAISESRTSGSSYNEQFF.

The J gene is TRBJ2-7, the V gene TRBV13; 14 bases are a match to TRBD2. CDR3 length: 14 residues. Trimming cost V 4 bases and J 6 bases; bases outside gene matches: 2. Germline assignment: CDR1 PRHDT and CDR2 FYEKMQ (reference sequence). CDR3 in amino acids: CASSWGTSGSEQYF. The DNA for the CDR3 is TGTGCCAGCAGCTGGGGGACTAGCGGGAGCGAGCAGTACTTC.

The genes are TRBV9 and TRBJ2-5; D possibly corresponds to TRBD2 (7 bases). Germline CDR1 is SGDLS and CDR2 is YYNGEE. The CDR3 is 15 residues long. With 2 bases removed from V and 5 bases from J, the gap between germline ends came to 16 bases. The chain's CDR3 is CASSVPSGGGETQYF. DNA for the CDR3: TGTGCCAGCAGCGTCCCCTCGGGGGGCGGGGAGACCCAGTACTTC.

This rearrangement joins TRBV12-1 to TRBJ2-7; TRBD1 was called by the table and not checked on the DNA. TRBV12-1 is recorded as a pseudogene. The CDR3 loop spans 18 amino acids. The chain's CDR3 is CASSFPPRGDRFFYEQYF. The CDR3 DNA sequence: TGTGCCAGCAGCTTTCCCCCCCGGGGGGACAGGTTCTTCTACGAGCAGTACTTC.

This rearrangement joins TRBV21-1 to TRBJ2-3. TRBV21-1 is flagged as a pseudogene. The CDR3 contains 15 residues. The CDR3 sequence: CASSKVEGFRVGQYF. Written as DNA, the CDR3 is TGTGCCAGCAGCAAAGTTGAGGGTTTCAGGGTTGGGCAGTATTTT.

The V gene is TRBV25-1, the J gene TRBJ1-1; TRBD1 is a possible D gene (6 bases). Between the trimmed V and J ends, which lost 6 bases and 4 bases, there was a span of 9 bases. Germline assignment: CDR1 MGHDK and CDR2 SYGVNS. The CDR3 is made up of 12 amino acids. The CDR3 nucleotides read TGTGCCAGCAGAGGGGGTTTCACTGAAGCTTTCTTT. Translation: CASRGGFTEAFF.